This TCR beta chain was captured by sequencing in a study of blood T cell repertoires in COVID-19. In the study overall: COVID-19 samples collected from the United States, Italy and Spain covered acute and convalescent phases. Sources were T cells, B-cell-depleted T cells, or PBMCs; the material itself was cDNA or gDNA.

Regarding this clone: Other DNA sequences from this sample encode an identical CDR3 as well.

In the authors' methods: Using reference gene primer amplification, nucleated cell counts were estimated. Measured with immunoSEQ multiplex PCR; TCRdb has only the in-frame clones, and not every one. V and J calls and clone size follow that table, whereas D and trimming were derived from the DNA. Of about 120,000 clones detected, roughly 85% appear once; the ten largest clones hold 25% to 30%. With 6 bases removed from V and 4 bases from J, the gap between germline ends came to 12 bases. This CDR3 region has 13 residues. Germline V gene lookup returns CDR1 MNHEY and CDR2 SVGAGI. Sequenced sample: peripheral blood. The sequence was obtained from a woman of 80 years or more with acute or convalescent COVID-19. This chain links TRBV6-5 with TRBJ1-2, with a tentative D call TRBD1 (5 bases). The CDR3 spells CASRLTGAYGYTF. The DNA for the CDR3 is TGTGCCAGCAGACTAACAGGTGCCTATGGCTACACCTTC.